The clone carrying this T cell receptor (beta chain) was seen just once. Its antigen remains unknown. Donors included only healthy HIV-negative adults lacking recent acute infections or vaccinations. Division of CD4+ cells produced a CD45RA+ naive subset and a CD45RA-negative memory subset. The data belong to a study of shared clonotypes between healthy human individuals. Study conclusions and caveats: Sorted-subset sequencing was shown by rarefaction to be incomplete despite large depth.

Sequencing used immunoSEQ multiplex PCR; TCRdb keeps in-frame clones, though not all of them. The data show 2 million to 2.5 million clones, over 90% seen once. The junction had 8 bases not matched to a gene; V was cut back by 4 bases and J by 5 bases. Germline CDR1 reads SGHNT; CDR2 reads YYREEE (reference sequence). CDR3 length: 15 amino acids. Sequencing was performed on naive CD4+ T cells from PBMCs. Subset described: CD45RA+ positively selected. V is TRBV5-4 and J is TRBJ2-1; 8 bases line up with TRBD2. This sequence was found in a man aged 18 to 29 in good health. Some clones in this sample may be carry-over from other donors' samples. For the CDR3, the DNA is TGTGCCAGCAGCCCAGAAGTACTAGCGGACAATGAGCAGTTCTTC. Its protein is CASSPEVLADNEQFF.